This TCR beta chain appears in the sequencing data of a study of breast tumors, draining lymph nodes, adjacent tissues. General study points: Luminal-like breast cancer showed significantly greater tumor-nontumor repertoire similarity than basal-like breast cancer did. Most tumor T cells seemingly derive from lymph node, then expand in tumor. Tumors had less TCR diversity than lymph nodes, more than nontumor tissue.

This clonotype was detected ten times or more. Its antigen is unidentified. TCRdb independently ran MiXCR on the multiplex PCR reads; one entry per CDR3 protein. This table holds 25,000 or so distinct CDR3 sequences, around 23% found once. This clonotype was sampled from a female donor with breast cancer. Some clones in this sample may be carry-over from other donors' samples. The specimen sequenced was breast tumor tissue.

The CDR3 loop is CASKDVSSGNTIYF. The CDR3 DNA reads as TGCGCCAGCAAGGACGTTAGCTCTGGAAACACCATATATTTT. The chain links TRBV5-1 to TRBJ1-3; D remains ambiguous. CDR1 and CDR2 (germline): SGHRS, YFSETQ. There are 14 residues in the CDR3. Trimming removed 6 bases from V and 0 bases from J, with 10 bases in between.